These 19 T cell receptor beta chains share one sample of origin, sequenced in a study of cytomegalovirus exposure and HLA in healthy donors. The protocol was immunoSEQ multiplex PCR, while the TCRdb copy is restricted to in-frame clones and leaves out a portion. The table records hundreds of thousands of clones, approximately 87% of them present only once. The sample comprised PBMCs. These TCRs come from a woman aged 18-30 years in good health and CMV-seronegative.

The rearrangement joins TRBV28 to TRBJ2-5; 9 bases are shared with TRBD2. Per the germline V gene, CDR1 is MDHEN and CDR2 is SYDVKM. The CDR3 contains 16 residues. With 2 bases clipped from V and 3 bases from J, the junction kept 7 bases outside the gene matches. This CDR3 reads CASSLMASGAKETQYF. The CDR3 DNA sequence: TGTGCCAGCAGTTTAATGGCTAGCGGGGCTAAAGAGACCCAGTACTTC.

The rearrangement links TRBV27 to TRBJ2-1; 12 bases align to TRBD2. The V segment lost 4 bases and the J segment 9 bases; nucleotides outside the gene matches: 22. In germline, CDR1 is MNHEY, CDR2 SMNVEV (reference sequence). This CDR3 contains 20 residues. The CDR3 DNA follows: TGTGCCAGCAGTTACTTGTTACTAGCGGGAGGAAGGGGCCGTGCGCGTGAGCAGTTCTTC. Translation: CASSYLLLAGGRGRAREQFF.

J is TRBJ1-5 and V is TRBV19; tentative D call: TRBD1 (5 bases). The CDR3 is 15 residues long. Trimming pared 6 bases from V and 6 bases from J, leaving 18 bases between. Germline V gene lookup returns CDR1 LNHDA and CDR2 SQIVND (reference sequence). CDR3 sequence reads: CASSPTPRVGQPQHF. The CDR3 DNA follows: TGTGCCAGTAGCCCGACTCCCAGGGTGGGTCAGCCCCAGCATTTT.

The chain couples TRBV27 to TRBJ1-1; D gene ambiguous. Germline V gene sequence: CDR1 MNHEY, CDR2 SMNVEV (reference sequence). Between the trimmed V and J ends, which lost 4 bases and 1 base, there was a span of 7 bases. The length of the CDR3 is 13 residues. For the CDR3, the DNA is TGTGCCAGCAGTTGGGCAGAGAACACTGAAGCTTTCTTT. Protein product: CASSWAENTEAFF.

This chain links TRBV5-4 with TRBJ2-1, with TRBD2 matching over 11 bases. CDR3 size: 16 residues. With V trimmed by 0 bases and J by 6 bases, 5 bases remained unmatched. Germline assignment: CDR1 SGHNT and CDR2 YYREEE (reference sequence). The CDR3 DNA sequence: TGTGCCAGCAGCTTGGCCTCTAGCGGGGGGCCCAATGAGCAGTTCTTC. This sequence encodes CASSLASSGGPNEQFF.

About this clone: Other DNA sequences in the same sample also yield this CDR3. The chain joins TRBV28 to TRBJ2-7; weak D call: TRBD2 (5 bases). The length of the CDR3 is 13 residues. Trimming shortened V by 6 bases and J by 1 base, and 10 bases separated the two germline ends. CDR1 is MDHEN, CDR2 SYDVKM, per germline. In DNA, the CDR3 is TGTGCCAGCAGGCGTGGCGGGTCCTACGAGCAGTACTTC. Its translation: CASRRGGSYEQYF.

This chain links TRBV5-1 with TRBJ2-5; 7 nucleotides line up with TRBD1. The CDR3 has 15 amino acids. In germline, CDR1 is SGHRS, CDR2 YFSETQ. The V and J ends lost 0 bases and 5 bases, in that order; junction bases with no gene match: 7. DNA for the CDR3: TGCGCCAGCAGCTTGGGACAGGGAGTTTCGGAGACCCAGTACTTC. Protein: CASSLGQGVSETQYF.

The chain employs TRBV13 and TRBJ2-2, with 7 bases that match TRBD1. Germline V gives CDR1 PRHDT, CDR2 FYEKMQ (reference sequence). Losses at the gene ends were 1 base for V and 4 bases for J; bases not matched to a gene: 3. The CDR3 covers 15 residues. CDR3 sequence: CASSLEGAITGELFF. CDR3 in DNA: TGTGCCAGCAGCTTAGAGGGGGCAATCACCGGGGAGCTGTTTTTT.

The CDR3 loop is CASSSPRGLPNTGELFF. CDR3 nucleotides: TGTGCCAGCAGCTCCCCTCGGGGACTCCCAAACACCGGGGAGCTGTTTTTT. This chain uses TRBV9 with TRBJ2-2, with a tentative D call TRBD2 (6 bases). The V gene lost 4 bases and the J gene lost 2 bases, with 18 bases spanning the gap. Germline lookup yields CDR1 SGDLS and CDR2 YYNGEE. The CDR3 runs to 17 residues. The full variable domain, rest sourced from reference TRBV9 and TRBJ2-2, is DSGVTQTPKHLITATGQRVTLRCSPRSGDLSVYWYQQSLDQGLQFLIQYYNGEERAKGNILERFSAQQFPDLHSELNLSSLELGDSALYFCASSSPRGLPNTGELFFGEGSRLTVL.

The gene calls are TRBV19 and TRBJ1-1; the match to TRBD1 covers 11 bases. There are 14 residues in the CDR3. Germline CDR1 reads LNHDA; CDR2 reads SQIVND (reference sequence). V lost 4 bases, J lost 10 bases, and 8 bases stayed unmatched. In DNA, the CDR3 is TGTGCCAGTAGTAATGCGGGACAGGGGGTAGCAGCTTTCTTT. This gives the protein CASSNAGQGVAAFF.

The gene calls are TRBV27 and TRBJ2-7; 10 bases agree with TRBD1. The CDR3 is made up of 17 amino acids. Germline assignment: CDR1 MNHEY and CDR2 SMNVEV (reference sequence). The ends lost 8 bases at V and 4 bases at J; junction bases unmatched: 17. The CDR3: CASGGGTGVLPGYEQYF. DNA for the CDR3: TGTGCCAGCGGGGGGGGGACAGGGGTCCTCCCCGGATACGAGCAGTACTTC.

The chain links TRBV5-1 to TRBJ2-5; possibly TRBD1 for D (6 bases). The CDR3 extends over 15 amino acids. CDR1 is SGHRS and CDR2 is YFSETQ in the germline V gene. Trimming shortened V by 1 base and J by 2 bases, and 12 bases separated the two germline ends. The CDR3, as DNA: TGCGCCAGCAGCTTGTTGGGGGCGGGTCAAGAGACCCAGTACTTC. Translating it yields CASSLLGAGQETQYF.

The chain carries TRBV14 and TRBJ1-2; 12 bases agree with TRBD1. The CDR3 contains 14 residues. V trimming: 6 bases; J trimming: 8 bases; junction bases outside the gene matches: 7. Germline-derived CDR1 and CDR2 are SGHDN and FVKESK. The CDR3 protein is CASRPSGTGGGYTF. In DNA, the CDR3 is TGTGCCAGCAGACCCTCCGGGACAGGGGGCGGCTACACCTTC.

The chain carries TRBV6-4 and TRBJ2-2, with 8 bases that match TRBD1. The V gene end was trimmed by 6 bases and the J gene end by 3 bases; junction bases not matched to a gene: 6. There are 15 residues in the CDR3. In germline, CDR1 is MRHNA, CDR2 SNTAGT. CDR3 protein: CASSETTGDTGELFF. The CDR3 nucleotides read TGTGCCAGCAGCGAAACGACAGGGGACACCGGGGAGCTGTTTTTT.

With respect to this clone: Within the sample, other DNA sequences also encode this same CDR3. The chain uses TRBV9 and TRBJ2-7; 11 nucleotides agree with TRBD2. Looked up from germline, CDR1 is SGDLS and CDR2 is YYNGEE. The CDR3 extends over 14 amino acids. Germline trimming cut 4 bases from V and 4 bases from J; bases unmatched to any gene: 4. The CDR3 sequence: CASSPGTSGYEQYF. In nucleotides, the CDR3 is TGTGCCAGCAGCCCCGGGACTAGCGGTTACGAGCAGTACTTC.

The chain is built from TRBV18 and TRBJ2-7, with 7 positions matching TRBD1. The trim removed 4 bases at V and 6 bases at J, leaving 6 bases unmatched. Per the germline V gene, CDR1 is KGHSH and CDR2 is LQKENI. The CDR3 runs 13 residues. This chain's CDR3 is CASSQRQGVEQYF. Written as DNA, the CDR3 is TGTGCCAGCTCACAACGACAGGGAGTCGAGCAGTACTTC. The full variable domain, with the rest looked up from reference TRBV18 and TRBJ2-7, is NAGVMQNPRHLVRRRGQEARLRCSPMKGHSHVYWYRQLPEEGLKFMVYLQKENIIDESGMPKERFSAEFPKEGPSILRIQQVVRGDSAAYFCASSQRQGVEQYFGPGTRLTVT.

This chain uses TRBV9 with TRBJ2-5; 7 nucleotides line up with TRBD1. V lost 3 bases and J lost 0; bases outside the gene matches: 5. CDR1 is SGDLS and CDR2 is YYNGEE in the germline V gene. This CDR3 region has 15 residues. Here the CDR3 reads CASSDRGQYQETQYF. CDR3 DNA sequence: TGTGCCAGCAGCGACCGGGGACAGTACCAAGAGACCCAGTACTTC.

The chain links TRBV14 to TRBJ2-3; D is unclear. This CDR3 has 15 amino acids. V shed 0 bases and J shed 2 bases, with 9 bases lying between them. Germline-derived CDR1 and CDR2 are SGHDN and FVKESK. The CDR3 here is CASSQEISPTDTQYF. CDR3 nucleotides: TGTGCCAGCAGCCAAGAAATAAGCCCCACAGATACGCAGTATTTT.

The V gene is TRBV5-1, the J gene TRBJ2-2; a possible D gene is TRBD1 (5 bases). CDR3 length: 16 residues. In germline, CDR1 is SGHRS, CDR2 YFSETQ. V lost 4 bases and J 1 base, leaving 14 bases between the germline ends. The CDR3 nucleotides read TGCGCCAGCAGCGATGACAGAGCTTTGAACACCGGGGAGCTGTTTTTT. It yields the protein CASSDDRALNTGELFF.